Below, one T cell receptor beta chain is given with its context. Data came from immunoSEQ multiplex PCR; TCRdb stores just in-frame clones and leaves some out. The sample consists of roughly 81,000 clones, approximately 85% of them appearing once. This CDR3 has 14 residues. V trimming: 5 bases; J trimming: 2 bases; junction bases outside the gene matches: 4. From germline, CDR1 is SGHAT and CDR2 FQNNGV. The source of the sample is a study of OX40 agonist ivuxolimab in advanced cancers. This sequence originates from an adult with an advanced solid tumor such as melanoma, head and neck, liver or kidney cancer. The chain recombines TRBV11-2 with TRBJ2-7; 9 nucleotides line up with TRBD1. The material was CD4+ or CD8+ T cells sorted from blood, obtained in a trial of the OX40 agonist ivuxolimab. Written as DNA, the CDR3 is TGTGCCAGCAGCCCGAGGACAGGGGCCTACGAGCAGTACTTC. Its translation is CASSPRTGAYEQYF.